The 21 T cell receptor beta chains below were found in one sample sequenced in a study of T cell responses to AZD1222 COVID-19 vaccine. Generated by immunoSEQ multiplex PCR, the TCRdb table keeps only in-frame clones and is missing some. The sample comprises around 100,000 clones, about nine tenths of which are singletons, and under 2% rests with the top ten. Here the sequenced sample was peripheral blood, taken on day 0 of AZD1222 vaccination. Receptor source: an adult in good health.

DNA for the CDR3: TGTGCCAGCAGAGAAACAGGGGATGGCTACACCTTC. Translation: CASRETGDGYTF. The V call is TRBV2, the J call TRBJ1-2; 7 nucleotides line up with TRBD1. This CDR3 is 12 amino acids long. The junction had 4 bases not matched to a gene; V was cut back by 6 bases and J by 6 bases. CDR1 and CDR2 from the germline V gene are SNHLY and FYNNEI. The whole variable domain, remainder taken from reference TRBV2 and TRBJ1-2, is EPEVTQTPSHQVTQMGQEVILRCVPISNHLYFYWYRQILGQKVEFLVSFYNNEISEKSEIFDDQFSVERPDGSNFTLKIRSTKLEDSAMYFCASRETGDGYTFGSGTRLTVV.

The rearrangement uses TRBV19 and TRBJ2-2, with 9 nucleotides matching TRBD1. V dropped 8 bases and J dropped 3; count of bases not matched to a gene: 4. Per germline, CDR1 LNHDA and CDR2 SQIVND (reference sequence). This CDR3 is 14 amino acids long. The CDR3 nucleotides are TGTGCCAGTGGGGGACAGGGTTACACCGGGGAGCTGTTTTTT. Translating gives CASGGQGYTGELFF.

This clone was recorded once. The chain couples TRBV27 to TRBJ1-5, with 9 bases that match TRBD1. The V segment lost 1 base and the J segment 0 bases; nucleotides outside the gene matches: 13. The CDR3 length is 20 residues. CDR1 and CDR2 from the germline V gene are MNHEY and SMNVEV (reference sequence). The CDR3 spells CASSLWGGQGPRYSNQPQHF. CDR3 bases: TGTGCCAGCAGTTTATGGGGGGGACAGGGTCCTAGGTATAGCAATCAGCCCCAGCATTTT.

V and J are TRBV3-1 (or the pseudogene TRBV3-2) and TRBJ1-1; a weak D match, TRBD1 (6 bases). Between the trimmed V and J ends, which lost 3 bases and 4 bases, there was a span of 9 bases. Germline V gives CDR1 LGHDT, CDR2 YNNKEL (reference sequence). This CDR3 has 13 amino acids. The CDR3: CASSHSGATEAFF. In nucleotides, the CDR3 is TGTGCCAGCAGCCATTCAGGGGCCACTGAAGCTTTCTTT.

The J gene is TRBJ2-5, the V gene TRBV19, with 7 nucleotides matching TRBD2. V gave up 5 bases and J gave up 8 bases; unmatched junction bases: 14. The length of the CDR3 is 15 residues. Germline values: CDR1 LNHDA, CDR2 SQIVND (reference sequence). CDR3 nucleotide sequence: TGTGCCAGTAGTCCCTTCGGGGGGAGCGGTGTTACCCAGTACTTC. The encoded protein is CASSPFGGSGVTQYF.

The rearrangement links TRBV29-1 to TRBJ2-1, with D perhaps matching TRBD2 (5 bases). The V and J ends lost 4 bases and 6 bases respectively, with 25 bases between them. This CDR3 comprises 17 residues. CDR1 is SQVTM, CDR2 ANQGSEA, per germline. DNA of the CDR3: TGCAGCGTTGCCCAGTCCGAGCGGAACTATCTCTCCAATGAGCAGTTCTTC. This encodes CSVAQSERNYLSNEQFF.

Only one count was recorded for this clone. The V call is TRBV5-1, the J call TRBJ2-3; no firm D call. Germline V gives CDR1 SGHRS, CDR2 YFSETQ. The V gene lost 0 bases and the J gene lost 2 bases, with 10 bases spanning the gap. The CDR3 totals 15 residues. In DNA form, the CDR3 reads TGCGCCAGCAGCTTGGTAGGCATCCTCACAGATACGCAGTATTTT. Amino acids: CASSLVGILTDTQYF.

The chain is built from TRBV12-3 or TRBV12-4 and TRBJ1-3, with D possibly being TRBD1 (6 bases). The CDR3 is 13 amino acids. V was pared by 10 bases and J by 0 bases, with 10 bases between. The DNA of the CDR3 is TGTGCCACCAAGACAGGCTCTGGAAACACCATATATTTT. This translates into CATKTGSGNTIYF.

The CDR3: CASSEDVYNEQFF. Here the CDR3 DNA reads TGTGCCAGTAGTGAGGACGTCTACAATGAGCAGTTCTTC. The gene calls are TRBV19 and TRBJ2-1; D call uncertain. V lost 5 bases, J lost 3 bases, and 8 bases lay in between. Germline CDR1 LNHDA, CDR2 SQIVND (reference sequence). The CDR3 contains 13 residues. The full variable domain, its missing parts supplied by reference TRBV19 and TRBJ2-1, is DGGITQSPKYLFRKEGQNVTLSCEQNLNHDAMYWYRQDPGQGLRLIYYSQIVNDFQKGDIAEGYSVSREKKESFPLTVTSAQKNPTAFYLCASSEDVYNEQFFGPGTRLTVL.

This chain uses TRBV28 with TRBJ2-1; 10 nucleotides align to TRBD2. V shed 5 bases and J 6 bases; nucleotides not matched to a gene: 4. This CDR3 comprises 14 residues. The V gene's germline CDR1 is MDHEN and CDR2 SYDVKM. CDR3 protein: CASSRVAGGNEQFF. In nucleotides, the CDR3 is TGTGCCAGCAGTCGGGTAGCGGGAGGCAATGAGCAGTTCTTC.

The J gene is TRBJ2-7, the V gene TRBV7-4; 10 bases align to TRBD1. V shed 11 bases and J 2 bases; nucleotides not matched to a gene: 3. The length of the CDR3 is 12 residues. The germline CDR1 and CDR2 sequences are SGHVT and SQSDAQ. CDR3 nucleotides: TGTGCCCGACAGGGGGCCCCCTACGAGCAGTACTTC. Amino acid sequence: CARQGAPYEQYF.

The chain combines TRBV7-3 with TRBJ2-7; 8 positions match TRBD2. Trimming at V came to 0 bases and at J to 2 bases, leaving 0 bases not matched to a gene. The CDR3 has 14 amino acids. Per germline, CDR1 SGHTA and CDR2 FQGTGA. The CDR3: CASSLTSGAYEQYF. The CDR3 DNA reads as TGTGCCAGCAGCTTAACTAGCGGGGCCTACGAGCAGTACTTC.

V usage is TRBV28 and J usage is TRBJ1-3; 8 bases line up with TRBD1. After removal of 5 bases from V and 7 bases from J, the junction contained 4 bases not matched to a gene. Germline values: CDR1 MDHEN, CDR2 SYDVKM. The CDR3 consists of 13 residues. CDR3 amino acids: CASSQDRGNTIYF. CDR3 coding DNA: TGTGCCAGCAGTCAAGACAGGGGTAACACCATATATTTT.

V usage is TRBV18 and J usage is TRBJ1-6; tentatively, D is TRBD1 (6 bases). Trimming pared 8 bases from V and 5 bases from J, leaving 13 bases between. The CDR3 length is 14 residues. Germline lookup yields CDR1 KGHSH and CDR2 LQKENI. DNA of the CDR3: TGTGCCAGCACTCGGGACACGGATAATTCACCCCTCCACTTT. Translated, it gives CASTRDTDNSPLHF.

V is TRBV6-5 and J is TRBJ2-2; D not certain. Germline V gene sequence: CDR1 MNHEY, CDR2 SVGAGI. The CDR3 length is 15 residues. The V gene lost 6 bases and the J gene lost 2 bases, with 13 bases spanning the gap. The CDR3 reads CASRNGLINTGELFF. The DNA of the CDR3 is TGTGCCAGCAGAAACGGGCTGATCAACACCGGGGAGCTGTTTTTT.

This chain's CDR3 is CASSFQRGHEQYF. CDR3 coding DNA: TGTGCCAGCAGTTTTCAACGGGGGCACGAGCAGTACTTC. The chain combines TRBV28 with TRBJ2-7, with D perhaps being TRBD1 or TRBD2 (6 bases each). V was clipped by 3 bases and J by 5 bases, with 11 bases between them. Germline V gene data show CDR1 as MDHEN and CDR2 as SYDVKM. The CDR3 covers 13 residues.

The chain links TRBV27 to TRBJ2-7, with D tentatively TRBD1 (7 bases). Germline V gene sequence: CDR1 MNHEY, CDR2 SMNVEV (reference sequence). This CDR3 comprises 16 residues. The V and J ends lost 5 bases and 0 bases respectively, with 17 bases between them. CDR3 amino acids: CASSPDAGGNSYEQYF. CDR3 coding DNA: TGTGCCAGCAGTCCAGACGCAGGGGGGAACTCCTACGAGCAGTACTTC.

This chain links TRBV28 with TRBJ1-1, with D unresolved. The germline V gene has CDR1 MDHEN and CDR2 SYDVKM. The length of the CDR3 is 13 residues. V was shortened by 3 bases and J by 0 bases, with 5 bases between the two germline ends. CDR3 sequence reads: CASSFNLNTEAFF. The DNA for the CDR3 is TGTGCCAGCAGTTTTAATTTGAACACTGAAGCTTTCTTT.

This sequence joins TRBV28 and TRBJ1-4; D is uncertain. CDR1 MDHEN and CDR2 SYDVKM come from the germline V gene. CDR3 length: 13 residues. The V end lost 11 bases, the J end lost 5 bases, and 15 bases lay between the germline ends. The chain's CDR3 is CAASGWLNEKLFF. As DNA, the CDR3 is TGTGCCGCCAGCGGTTGGTTGAATGAAAAACTGTTTTTT.

The chain joins TRBV18 to TRBJ2-1; 7 nucleotides agree with TRBD2. The germline V gene encodes CDR1 KGHSH and CDR2 LQKENI. The CDR3 runs 17 residues. The trim removed 3 bases at V and 0 bases at J, leaving 8 bases unmatched. CDR3 region: CASSPTGGGVSYNEQFF. CDR3 sequence (DNA): TGTGCCAGCTCACCCACCGGCGGGGGAGTCTCCTACAATGAGCAGTTCTTC.

The chain couples TRBV28 to TRBJ1-6; D ambiguous. The ends were cut back, 5 bases at V and 9 bases at J, with 23 bases in the middle. CDR3 length: 17 residues. Germline V gene sequence: CDR1 MDHEN, CDR2 SYDVKM. CDR3: CASSAPPWGSYGSPLHF. DNA of the CDR3: TGTGCCAGCAGTGCACCACCGTGGGGTTCTTACGGTTCACCCCTCCACTTT.